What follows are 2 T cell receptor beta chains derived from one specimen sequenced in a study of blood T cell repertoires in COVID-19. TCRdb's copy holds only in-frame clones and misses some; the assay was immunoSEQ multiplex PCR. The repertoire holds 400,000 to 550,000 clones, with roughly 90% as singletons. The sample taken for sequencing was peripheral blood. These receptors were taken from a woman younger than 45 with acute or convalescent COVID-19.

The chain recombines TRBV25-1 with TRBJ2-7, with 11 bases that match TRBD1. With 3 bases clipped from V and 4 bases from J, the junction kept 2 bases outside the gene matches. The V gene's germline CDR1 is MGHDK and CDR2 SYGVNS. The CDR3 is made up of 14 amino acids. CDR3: CASSDGDRGYEQYF. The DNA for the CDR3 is TGTGCCAGCAGTGATGGGGACAGGGGGTACGAGCAGTACTTC.

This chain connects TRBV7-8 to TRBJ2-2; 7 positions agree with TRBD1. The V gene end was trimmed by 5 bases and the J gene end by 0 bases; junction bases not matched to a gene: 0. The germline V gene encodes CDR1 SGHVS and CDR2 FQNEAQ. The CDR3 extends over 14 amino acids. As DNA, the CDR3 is TGTGCCAGCAGCCAGGGGGCGAACACCGGGGAGCTGTTTTTT. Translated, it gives CASSQGANTGELFF.